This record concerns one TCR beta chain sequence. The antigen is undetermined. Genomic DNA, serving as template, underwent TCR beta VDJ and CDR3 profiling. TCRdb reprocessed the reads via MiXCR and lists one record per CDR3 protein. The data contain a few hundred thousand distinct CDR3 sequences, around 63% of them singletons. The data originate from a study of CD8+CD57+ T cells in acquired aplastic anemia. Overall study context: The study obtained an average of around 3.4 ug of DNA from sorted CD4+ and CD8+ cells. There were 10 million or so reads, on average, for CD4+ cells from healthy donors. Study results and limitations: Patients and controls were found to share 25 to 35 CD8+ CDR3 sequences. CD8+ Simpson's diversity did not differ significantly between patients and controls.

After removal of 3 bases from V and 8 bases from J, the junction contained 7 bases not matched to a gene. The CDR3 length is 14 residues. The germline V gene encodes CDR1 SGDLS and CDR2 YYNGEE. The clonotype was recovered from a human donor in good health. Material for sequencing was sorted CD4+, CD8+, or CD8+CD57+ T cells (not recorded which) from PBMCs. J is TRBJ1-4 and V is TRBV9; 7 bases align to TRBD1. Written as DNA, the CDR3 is TGTGCCAGCAGCGCGGCGACAGGGAACGAAAAACTGTTTTTT. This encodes CASSAATGNEKLFF.